This TCR beta chain came from a study of CD8+CD57+ T cells in acquired aplastic anemia. Study-wide findings and caveats: Patients and controls shared roughly 30 CD8+ CDR3 sequences, which appeared highly expressed in patients and within their immunodominant clones.

The CDR3 runs to 12 residues. Per the germline V gene, CDR1 is SQVTM and CDR2 is ANQGSEA. The V and J ends lost 4 bases and 0 bases respectively, with 5 bases between them. Both TCR beta VDJ combination and CDR3 sequence profiling were carried out. Genomic DNA was the template for this profiling. TCRdb independently ran MiXCR on the reads; one entry per CDR3 protein. The sample has more than 40,000 distinct CDR3 sequences, around two thirds seen once. Points on this clonotype: Its antigen is unidentified.

V and J are TRBV29-1 and TRBJ2-3; no definite D call. This TCR derives from a human donor in good health, serving as a control. Sequences were obtained from sorted CD4+, CD8+, or CD8+CD57+ T cells (not recorded which) from PBMCs. The CDR3 DNA is TGCAGCGTTGCCCTAAGCACAGATACGCAGTATTTT. Amino acids: CSVALSTDTQYF.